Here is one T cell receptor (beta chain) with its context. This record comes from a study of blood T cell repertoires in COVID-19. Study in general: Collection of acute and convalescent COVID-19 samples took place in the United States, Italy and Spain. Sources were T cells, B-cell-depleted T cells, or PBMCs; the material itself was cDNA or gDNA.

In the authors' workflow: Estimated nucleated cell counts came from reference gene primer amplification. TCRdb's table, derived via immunoSEQ multiplex PCR, lists solely in-frame clones and lacks some. That table is the source of V, J and clone size, and D and trimming were worked out from the DNA. Counted here are about 300,000 clones, around 87% occurring once; the ten biggest clones make up 1% to 1.5%. The receptor was derived from a man between 70 and 80 years old with acute or convalescent COVID-19. Sequenced: peripheral blood.

This chain's CDR3 is CASSLGDMNTEAFF. The CDR3, as DNA: TGTGCCAGCAGTTTGGGCGACATGAACACTGAAGCTTTCTTT. This rearrangement joins TRBV6-2 or TRBV6-3 to TRBJ1-1; D remains ambiguous. The germline V and J ends were trimmed by 4 bases and 0 bases, with 9 bases remaining between them. This CDR3 contains 14 residues. Germline values: CDR1 MNHEY, CDR2 SVGEGT.